A single sample gave rise to the 20 T cell receptor beta chains below, sequenced in a study of post-analysis software for immune sequencing data. Prepared TCR beta cDNA libraries contained unique molecular identifiers. Using its own MiXCR run on the PCR reads, TCRdb lists one record per CDR3 protein. The data contain 700,000 to 800,000 distinct CDR3 sequences, 25% to 30% of them singletons. The antigens these receptors bind are not known. Overall study results and limits: Patients carried 4 or 5 TRBV segments more frequently than controls did, and TRBV5-6, TRBV5-1 and TRBV20-1 were among them.

Input material: blood. The receptor set was obtained from a girl between 5 and 17 years old with multiple sclerosis.

The table lists this clonotype with a few counts. This sequence joins TRBV20-1 and TRBJ1-1; 8 bases map to TRBD1. CDR3 length: 14 amino acids. The germline V gene has CDR1 DFQATT and CDR2 SNEGSKA (reference sequence). The J segment lost 7 bases and the V segment lost 3 bases, leaving 10 bases of the junction unmatched. CDR3 in DNA: TGCAGTGCTAGGGGGGGACAGGAAATCTTTGAAGCTTTCTTT. Encoded protein: CSARGGQEIFEAFF.

With regard to this clonotype: Since a much larger clone is just one base distant, this may be a read error. The V call is TRBV20-1, the J call TRBJ2-1; no definite D call. The J call is doubtful: the DNA matches TRBJ2-7 better. CDR1 is DFQATT and CDR2 is SNEGSKA in the germline V gene (reference sequence). The length of the CDR3 is 17 residues. The DNA for the CDR3 is TGCAGTGCTAGAGGCGGTTTAATGATCGTCTCCTACAATGAGCAGTACTTC. This codes for CSARGGLMIVSYNEQYF.

V and J are TRBV7-9 and TRBJ1-3, with TRBD1 identical over 8 bases. The germline gives CDR1 SEHNR, CDR2 FQNEAQ (reference sequence). V lost 5 bases to trimming and J lost 2 bases; unmatched junction nucleotides: 5. The CDR3 is made up of 15 amino acids. The CDR3: CASSQWTGTGNTIYF. CDR3 nucleotide sequence: TGTGCCAGCAGCCAGTGGACAGGGACTGGAAACACCATATATTTT.

The rearrangement joins TRBV6-6 to TRBJ2-1; 8 nucleotides line up with TRBD2. The ends lost 1 base at V and 7 bases at J; junction bases unmatched: 9. The CDR3 length is 16 residues. The germline gives CDR1 MNHNY, CDR2 SVGAGI (reference sequence). The CDR3 protein is CASSYLEAGVGNEQFF. The CDR3 DNA sequence: TGTGCCAGCAGTTACTTGGAAGCGGGAGTAGGTAATGAGCAGTTCTTC.

In this sample, this clonotype turned up a few times. The chain combines TRBV6-5 with TRBJ1-5, with D hard to call. Trimming left V 0 bases short and J 5 bases short, with 11 bases between. Germline V gene lookup returns CDR1 MNHEY and CDR2 SVGAGI. The CDR3 consists of 15 residues. The CDR3 DNA is TGTGCCAGCAGTTACTCGGTCAACAACGATCAGCCCCAGCATTTT. It specifies CASSYSVNNDQPQHF.

The chain uses TRBV20-1 and TRBJ2-1, with D perhaps assigned TRBD1 or TRBD2 (5 bases each). The length of the CDR3 is 14 residues. Trimming shortened V by 6 bases and J by 6 bases, and 18 bases separated the two germline ends. Germline lookup yields CDR1 DFQATT and CDR2 SNEGSKA (reference sequence). The DNA of the CDR3 is TGCAGTGCCAGCCAAGGGGCTAGCCTCAATGAGCAGTTCTTC. Its protein is CSASQGASLNEQFF.

This clonotype was counted between two and nine times. The rearrangement links TRBV20-1 to TRBJ1-2; the D gene is possibly TRBD1 (6 bases). V lost 6 bases and J 5 bases, leaving 19 bases between the germline ends. Germline values: CDR1 DFQATT, CDR2 SNEGSKA (reference sequence). The CDR3 contains 14 residues. This chain's CDR3 is CSAYLRGLGYGYTF. The CDR3 bases are TGCAGTGCGTACCTCAGGGGACTGGGGTATGGCTACACCTTC.

CDR3 sequence reads: CASSPYGLGGNEQFF. The CDR3 DNA reads TGTGCCAGCAGCCCGTATGGTCTGGGCGGTAATGAGCAGTTCTTC. This chain connects TRBV5-6 to TRBJ2-1; D gene unclear. The germline gives CDR1 SGHDT, CDR2 YYEEEE. V was clipped by 4 bases and J by 7 bases, with 18 bases between them. The CDR3 spans 15 residues.

The gene calls are TRBV6-1 and TRBJ1-2; no firm D call. V was trimmed by 0 bases and J by 5 bases, leaving 13 bases between them. The germline CDR1 and CDR2 sequences are MNHNS and SASEGT. The CDR3 runs 15 residues. The CDR3 sequence is CASSEAQDRNYGYTF. The CDR3 DNA reads as TGTGCCAGCAGTGAAGCTCAGGATCGGAATTATGGCTACACCTTC.

This clonotype was seen only a few times. The chain joins TRBV20-1 to TRBJ2-1; 13 bases fit TRBD2. With 2 bases clipped from V and 3 bases from J, the junction kept 7 bases outside the gene matches. This CDR3 contains 17 residues. From germline, CDR1 is DFQATT and CDR2 SNEGSKA (reference sequence). CDR3 in DNA: TGCAGTGCTAGACCCCGGACTAGCGGGAGTCTCTACAATGAGCAGTTCTTC. Protein: CSARPRTSGSLYNEQFF.

The chain employs TRBV15 and TRBJ2-1; TRBD1 is a possible D gene (6 bases). Trimming left V 1 base short and J 4 bases short, with 17 bases between. CDR3 size: 17 residues. CDR1 is LNHNV and CDR2 is YYDKDF in the germline V gene (reference sequence). This CDR3 reads CATSRAVGAVFYNEQFF. In DNA form, the CDR3 reads TGTGCCACCAGCAGAGCTGTGGGGGCGGTCTTTTACAATGAGCAGTTCTTC.

V usage is TRBV20-1 and J usage is TRBJ2-1; D may be TRBD2 (6 bases). Between the trimmed V and J ends, which lost 5 bases and 7 bases, there was a span of 15 bases. Germline values: CDR1 DFQATT, CDR2 SNEGSKA (reference sequence). The CDR3 loop spans 13 amino acids. CDR3 DNA sequence: TGCAGTGCTGGGAGGCAAATCAGGAATGAGCAGTTCTTC. Protein product: CSAGRQIRNEQFF.

The chain recombines TRBV7-2 with TRBJ2-4, with a weak D call TRBD1 (5 bases). The CDR3 covers 15 residues. V shed 5 bases and J shed 5 bases, with 16 bases lying between them. The germline V gene has CDR1 SGHTA and CDR2 FQGNSA. The CDR3 reads CASSLAGQTQNIQYF. CDR3 DNA: TGTGCCAGCAGCCTGGCAGGGCAGACCCAAAACATTCAGTACTTC.

With regard to this clonotype: Since the CDR3 does not end with the conserved phenylalanine or tryptophan, this likely comes from a read error. This sequence joins TRBV29-1 and TRBJ2-4; 9 nucleotides agree with TRBD2. This CDR3 contains 13 residues. Germline loops: CDR1 SQVTM, CDR2 ANQGSEA. V shed 5 bases and J 3 bases; nucleotides not matched to a gene: 2. The CDR3 region has the DNA TGCAGCGTTAAGACTAGCGGCAAAAACATTCAGTACTGC. Protein: CSVKTSGKNIQYC.

This clonotype was found a few times. This chain joins TRBV12-3 or TRBV12-4 and TRBJ2-5; D gene unclear. The ends were cut back, 1 base at V and 1 base at J, with 13 bases in the middle. This CDR3 is built from 16 residues. The CDR3, as DNA: TGTGCCAGCAGTTTAGGATCCGGCGGACGCCAAGAGACCCAGTACTTC. It yields the protein CASSLGSGGRQETQYF.

CDR3 nucleotides: TGTGCCAGCAGCTGGGCGACGGCACCGGGAGGCTACACCTTC. Amino acid sequence: CASSWATAPGGYTF. The chain joins TRBV3-1 to TRBJ1-2; D gene unclear. CDR1 is LGHDT and CDR2 is YNNKEL in the germline V gene (reference sequence). The germline V and J ends were trimmed by 5 bases and 8 bases, with 18 bases remaining between them. The CDR3 has 14 amino acids. The variable domain in full, completed from reference TRBV3-1 and TRBJ1-2, reads DTAVSQTPKYLVTQMGNDKSIKCEQNLGHDTMYWYKQDSKKFLKIMFSYNNKELIINETVPNRFSPKSPDKAHLNLHINSLELGDSAVYFCASSWATAPGGYTFGSGTRLTVV.

This clonotype was picked up a small number of times. In nucleotides, the CDR3 is TGTGCCAGCTCACCTGGGGGACAGATCTATGGCTACACCTTC. It yields the protein CASSPGGQIYGYTF. The gene calls are TRBV18 and TRBJ1-2, with 7 bases aligning to TRBD1. The CDR3 runs to 14 residues. V gave up 3 bases and J gave up 4 bases; unmatched junction bases: 5. Germline V gene data show CDR1 as KGHSH and CDR2 as LQKENI.

Details on this clonotype: A read error may produce the germline difference seen at one junction end. J is TRBJ2-3 and V is TRBV12-3 or TRBV12-4, with D unresolved. This CDR3 is built from 15 residues. The CDR3 DNA reads as TGTGCCAGCAGTTTATTTGGCGGCGAAGCAGATGCGCAGTATTTT. This codes for CASSLFGGEADAQYF.

This chain links TRBV29-1 with TRBJ2-5; D may match TRBD1 or TRBD2 (5 bases each). This CDR3 is 13 amino acids long. V was trimmed by 7 bases and J by 5 bases, leaving 17 bases between them. Per germline, CDR1 SQVTM and CDR2 ANQGSEA. Here the CDR3 reads CSARVGDRETQYF. In DNA, the CDR3 is TGCAGCGCCCGGGTGGGGGACCGGGAGACCCAGTACTTC.

The chain couples TRBV29-1 to TRBJ2-5, with a tentative D call TRBD1 (6 bases). V lost 8 bases, J lost 4 bases, and 14 bases lay in between. The germline V gene encodes CDR1 SQVTM and CDR2 ANQGSEA. There are 12 residues in the CDR3. The CDR3 DNA sequence: TGCAGCAACGGGGACACTCGAGAGACCCAGTACTTC. The encoded protein is CSNGDTRETQYF.